This T cell receptor (beta chain) was profiled in a study of CD4+ T cells in melanoma. TCRdb keeps only in-frame clones here, not all; method: immunoSEQ multiplex PCR. This repertoire shows 7,500 to 10,000 clones, less than 85% found once; its top ten account for around 24%. Trimming shortened V by 2 bases and J by 9 bases, and 16 bases separated the two germline ends. The CDR3 consists of 14 residues. Germline CDR1 is SGHDN and CDR2 is FVKESK. V usage is TRBV14 and J usage is TRBJ2-5; possible D gene TRBD2, 5 bases. The specimen sequenced was cells from a culture (not recorded whether cultured in vitro). This receptor was identified in a human donor with melanoma. CDR3 coding DNA: TGTGCCAGCAGCCAACTCACTGCTCTCGGGGCCCAGTACTTC. Its translation: CASSQLTALGAQYF.